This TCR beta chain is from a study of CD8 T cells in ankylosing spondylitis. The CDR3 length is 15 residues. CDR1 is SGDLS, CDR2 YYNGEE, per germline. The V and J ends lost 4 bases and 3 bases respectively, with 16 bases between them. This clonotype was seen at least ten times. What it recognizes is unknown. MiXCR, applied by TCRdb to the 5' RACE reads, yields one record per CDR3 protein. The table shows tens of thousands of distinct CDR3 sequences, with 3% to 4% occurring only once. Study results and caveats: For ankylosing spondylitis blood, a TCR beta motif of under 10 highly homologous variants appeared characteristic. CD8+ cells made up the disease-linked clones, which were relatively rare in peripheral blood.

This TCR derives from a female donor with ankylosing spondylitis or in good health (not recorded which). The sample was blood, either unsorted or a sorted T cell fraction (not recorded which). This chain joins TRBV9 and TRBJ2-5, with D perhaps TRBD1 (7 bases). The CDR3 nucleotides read TGTGCCAGCAGCACGAGACAGGGAGGCGAAGAGACCCAGTACTTC. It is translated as CASSTRQGGEETQYF.